Included here is one TCR beta chain sequence, with context. The data stem from a study of blood T cell repertoires in COVID-19. Background on the study: Spain, Italy and the United States supplied samples that represented acute and convalescent COVID-19. Sources were T cells, B-cell-depleted T cells, or PBMCs; the material itself was cDNA or gDNA.

In the authors' methods: Quantification of nucleated cells was approximated via reference gene primer amplification. Libraries were prepared by immunoSEQ multiplex PCR; TCRdb keeps only in-frame clonotypes and omits some of them. V and J calls and clone size are copied from that table; D and trimming were computed from the DNA. The repertoire holds 150,000 or so clones, around 80% seen once, with roughly a fifth in the top ten. The CDR3 consists of 12 residues. V was clipped by 6 bases and J by 16 bases; unmatched bases: 8. Germline loops: CDR1 SNHLY, CDR2 FYNNEI. Sequencing was performed on peripheral blood. This receptor was obtained from a woman older than 75 with acute or convalescent COVID-19. The chain is built from TRBV2 and TRBJ2-1; 11 positions match TRBD2. DNA for the CDR3: TGTGCCAGCAGAGTTACTAGCGGGGGAGGCTTCTTC. The encoded protein is CASRVTSGGGFF.